This T cell receptor beta chain is from a study of shared clonotypes between healthy human individuals. V lost 4 bases and J lost 0; bases outside the gene matches: 9. Per the germline V gene, CDR1 is SGHRS and CDR2 is YFSETQ. The length of the CDR3 is 17 residues. About this clone: Antigen unknown.

Measured with immunoSEQ multiplex PCR; TCRdb has only the in-frame clones, and not every one. The data hold millions of clones, with 85% to 95% observed a single time. Study-level points and caveats: Some naive CD4 clonotypes, around 4.9%, turned up in common across a handful of donors. Blood alone was sampled, and tissue repertoires likely differ. Naive subsets, compared against memory subsets, generally had larger estimated richness values.

Negatively enriched CD4+ T cells were divided by CD45RA into naive and memory. This rearrangement joins TRBV5-1 to TRBJ2-3, with 9 bases that match TRBD2. Material for sequencing was naive CD4+ T cells sorted from blood. Stated subset: CD45RA+ positively selected. The TCR was taken from a man aged 18 to 30 in good health. CDR3 DNA sequence: TGCGCCAGCAGCCATAGCGGGGGCCGATATAGCACAGATACGCAGTATTTT. Encoded protein: CASSHSGGRYSTDTQYF.